Below, one T cell receptor (beta chain) is given with its context. The target of this receptor is not known. No much larger clonotype is one base removed from it; base qualities were not supplied. This entry belongs to a study of cytomegalovirus exposure and HLA in healthy donors (dated by TCRdb to about 2017). Study-wide context: According to an earlier analysis of around 600 of the donors, 200 million or so T cells yielded 90 million to 130 million unique TCR beta sequences and approximately 280 Gb of sequence data. Because of strong linkage in the cohort, four or five DR-DQ haplotypes were treated as single units for association and clustering. The later analysis used no new phenotypic data to find candidate immune exposures, relying instead on TCR beta sequences and their occurrence across donors. All discovery cohort repertoires had been generated on a single sequencing platform. Among some 400 genotyped donors of the cohort, an average of approximately 220,000 unique TCR beta nucleotide sequences was sequenced per donor, of which approximately 19% were non-productive. Donor age, sex, ethnicity and CMV serostatus were compiled together with the repertoire data. Approximately 300 gigabases of sequencing data and around 80 million unique TCR sequences made up an early release that covered roughly 670 HLA-typed donors. To decide whether each TCR beta V gene segment behaved as functional or pseudogenic, an earlier analysis of some 600 of the donors relied on high-throughput TCR beta sequencing. Along with the approximately 600-subject first cohort, a separate validation cohort of over 90 different subjects was used. Genome-wide SNP genotypes for about 55% of the 666 donors were used in a later genetic analysis, which treated that subset as a discovery cohort. Both class I and class II loci were covered by HLA typing, at four-digit resolution. The number of donors typed differed by locus, with roughly 620-640 for A, B, C, DRB1 and DQB1, around 520 for DQA1, approximately 580 for DPA1, and 450 to 480 for DPB1. To predict cytomegalovirus infection status, the study combined high-throughput TCR immunosequencing, statistical association of individual TCRs with disease status, and machine learning. A later analysis re-analyzed previously published TCR beta repertoires from roughly 690 donors and added high-resolution HLA genotyping to study TCR occurrence patterns. The study profiled the T cell repertoires of fewer than 850 subjects by immunosequencing and related them to cytomegalovirus serostatus. The study was designed to test whether signatures of past pathogen exposure could be identified by cataloging public T cell receptors. The genetic ancestry cluster associated with self-reported Caucasian donors included approximately 85% of the roughly 400 genotyped donors. On the study overall, not on this receptor specifically: According to a later analysis, TCR association rates differed among HLA loci, with DRB1 alleles showing the most associated TCRs and HLA-C alleles showing the fewest. According to a later analysis, most CMV-associated TCR beta chains appeared to be HLA-restricted, and the HLA associations seemed to be driven largely by CMV exposure. The only immune exposure information available for the cohort was CMV serostatus. The classifier was reported to diagnose cytomegalovirus status with high specificity and sensitivity in both the original cohort and the validation cohort. The authors suggested that the approach could potentially be extended to other disease states and immunological phenotypes. Because some donors lacked HLA typing at each locus, the association tests relied only on the typed subset. A cluster of highly shared sequence variants was judged likely to represent a technical artifact of the sequencing pipeline. The study listed 170 or so TCR beta chains as associated with cytomegalovirus. The earlier analysis of some 540 of the donors excluded 15 to 20 rarely observed V segments, including chromosome 9 orphons, because counts were too low. The presence/absence analyses assumed that sequencing depth was roughly uniform across donors, and that assumption may not be true. Linkage disequilibrium might explain the correlated functional status among segregating V segments, but an unknown experimental factor could not be excluded. In a later analysis, HLA-associated TCR beta chains showed more clonal expansion and lower generation probabilities than non-associated chains that were equally common. V-gene and J-gene trimming of TCR beta chains was associated with a missense DCLRE1C variant in a later genetic analysis, and the association was replicated in an independent cohort. Most TCR sequences were seen in very few donors, while some public TCRs were found in many individuals. A further reported finding was that TCR beta sequences accurately predicted the HLA-A and HLA-B alleles for most subjects in the first cohort. In this cohort, only TCR beta chains were sequenced, and detectable features were limited by the absence of alpha or paired-chain data. In an earlier analysis of about 600 of the donors, most TCR beta V segments appeared in productive rearrangements about 90% or about 30% of the time, broadly matching IMGT annotations. A later analysis reported that several top co-occurrence clusters appeared linked to parvovirus B19, influenza, CMV and Epstein-Barr virus. In a later analysis, around 15,000 TCR beta sequences were associated with specific HLA alleles at a false discovery rate of 0.05. A few of the identified cytomegalovirus-associated TCR beta chains were confirmed in vitro to be specific for cytomegalovirus antigens. When HLA alleles, especially DR and DQ, strongly co-occurred, attributing TCR associations to individual alleles was difficult. Because the 87-base-pair reads could not distinguish some IMGT-functional V segments, including TRBV6-2 and TRBV6-3, those segments were excluded. In a later genetic analysis, fewer N-insertions in productive TCRs were reported among donors in an Asian-associated ancestry cluster than the 666-donor mean.

The library relied on the immunoSEQ multiplex PCR assay. For the multiplex PCR, a mixture combining 60 forward primers for TCR Vbeta segments and 13 reverse primers for TCR Jbeta segments was used. A multiplex PCR assay on genomic DNA amplified the CDR3 region of rearranged TCR beta genes. The amplified TCR beta libraries were sequenced on the Illumina HiSeq System as 87-base-pair reads. The source study handled its data this way. A later analysis counted tens of millions of unique TCR beta chains across the approximately 700 repertoires, and some 11 million of these chains were shared by at least two donors. To remove PCR and sequencing errors, raw reads were error-corrected and collapsed into unique sequences using a nearest-neighbor algorithm that merged closely related sequences. V, D and J gene segments were assigned by aligning CDR3 sequences to IMGT reference sequences. Each retained sequence needed at least a six-nucleotide match to both a V gene segment and a J gene segment. Rearrangements were classified as productive when the CDR3 lacked stop codons and remained in frame with V and J, and all other rearrangements were classified as non-productive. CDR3 was defined according to IMGT convention as the region running from the second conserved V-encoded cysteine to the conserved J-encoded phenylalanine. The earlier analysis of some 600 of the donors excluded sequences that lacked an unambiguous match to a single V gene segment. In an earlier analysis of a few hundred of the donors, V segments were called functional above 56.7% productive rearrangements and were called segregating when the between-donor standard deviation exceeded 5%. A statistical classification framework was built to diagnose cytomegalovirus status from the catalog of TCR beta chain sequences. In a later analysis, V and J genes were assigned by comparing TCR nucleotide sequences against IMGT/GENE-DB human TR gene sequences. The TCRdist pipeline was used in a later analysis to assign CDR3 sequences and most-parsimonious VDJ recombination scenarios. A later analysis defined each TCR beta chain by its CDR3 amino acid sequence plus V-gene family, and excluded reads lacking a unique V-gene family. To address suspected cross-contamination and a sequencing artifact, a later analysis removed a few hundred highly shared, low-generation-probability nucleotide sequences. For each public chain, a later analysis derived a clonal expansion index from normalized ranks of inferred template counts within each repertoire. A later analysis computed generation probabilities with a VDJ recombination model fitted to out-of-frame rearrangements, and checked the results against IGoR. A later analysis scored TCR-TCR, TCR-HLA and TCR-CMV co-occurrence with hypergeometric tests, applying a repertoire-size bias correction to TCR pairs. False discovery rates were estimated in a later analysis by permuting HLA or CMV assignments 20 times. In a later analysis, co-occurring TCRs were grouped using DBSCAN, with TCRdist sequence similarity added in when clustering inside HLA-allele-positive subsets. For co-occurrence clustering, repertoires with fewer than 30,000 or more than 120,000 public chains were excluded, along with about five repertoires with anomalous nucleotide sharing. As stored in TCRdb, this immuneACCESS dataset retains in-frame rearrangements with V and J assigned. A fraction of the clones does not appear; measured against another copy, unresolved V genes explain less than half of the discrepancy, and the remainder lacks a known reason. V and J calls plus clone size are reproduced from that table; the DNA served to infer D and trimming. The sample table contains 200,000 to 300,000 clones; only one count was recorded for roughly 73% of them. About 0.5% of the sample is in the top ten clones.

Trimming costs V 0 bases and J 3 bases, and their ends lie 6 bases apart. Reading from cysteine to phenylalanine, the CDR3 counts 13 amino acids. Kept here is only the CDR3 DNA, which spans 39 bases and is read in frame from base 1. In the germline V gene, CDR1 corresponds to SGHDT and CDR2 to YYEEEE. The cohort comprised under 700 healthy bone marrow donors. All cohort members were sampled while nominally healthy, although unrecorded immune exposures were likely present. The donor tested CMV seronegative and was one of the 352 seronegative cohort members. A peripheral blood sample was collected from each donor, and TCR beta sequencing was performed on peripheral blood mononuclear cells. Genomic DNA extraction from the blood cell samples was performed with the Qiagen DNeasy Blood Extraction Kit.

The origin of this receptor is a boy between 10 and 17 years old in good health and CMV-seronegative. The material sequenced was PBMCs. In this chain, TRBV5-6 is recombined with TRBJ2-5; the D gene cannot be named for sure. Here is the DNA: TGTGCCAGCAGCTTGGGAGCCAAAGAGACCCAGTACTTC. Translated, this gives CASSLGAKETQYF.